This paragraph reports one T cell receptor beta chain. The data derive from a study of blood T cell repertoires in COVID-19. Across the study: Collection of acute and convalescent COVID-19 samples took place in the United States, Italy and Spain. T cells, B-cell-depleted T cells, or PBMCs supplied cDNA or gDNA.

In the original workflow: Amplification of reference gene primers was used by the study to estimate nucleated cell counts. TCRdb keeps only in-frame clones here, not all; method: immunoSEQ multiplex PCR. D and trimming come from the DNA, and the V and J calls and clone size come from that table. The sample yields more than 30,000 clones, 80% to 90% seen once. Sequencing was done on a sample of peripheral blood. The source of this sequence is a woman older than 75 with active or convalescent COVID-19.

The CDR3 loop is CASSFATSGSSYEQYF. The CDR3 DNA is TGTGCCAGCAGCTTCGCGACTAGCGGCAGCTCCTACGAGCAGTACTTC. The rearrangement links TRBV7-6 to TRBJ2-7; 9 bases agree with TRBD2. V dropped 3 bases and J dropped 0; count of bases not matched to a gene: 6. The CDR3 consists of 16 residues. Germline V CDR1 and CDR2: SGHVS, FNYEAQ.